This note documents a single T cell receptor beta chain sequence. It was during active infection that Seattle patients were enrolled and then longitudinally followed. This entry belongs to a study of blood T cell repertoires in COVID-19. As for the study in general: Samples taken during acute and convalescent COVID-19 were collected in the United States, Italy and Spain. PBMCs, B-cell-depleted T cells, or T cells provided the cDNA or gDNA that made up the material.

Germline V lookup: CDR1 KGHSH, CDR2 LQKENI. There are 16 residues in the CDR3. Trimming removed 5 bases from V and 8 bases from J, with 24 bases in between. As originally analysed: It was from reference gene primer amplification that nucleated cell counts were estimated. The repertoire was sequenced with immunoSEQ multiplex PCR; TCRdb's copy has only in-frame clones and lacks some. The V and J calls and clone size are taken from that table; D and trimming were inferred from the DNA. The table has about 170,000 clones, around four fifths seen once; the top ten hold around 2.7%. V usage is TRBV18 and J usage is TRBJ1-2; no clear D gene. This receptor was taken from a woman aged 80 or over with COVID-19, enrolled during active disease. Sequenced material: peripheral blood. CDR3 sequence reads: CASSNQEGAEIRGYTF. In DNA form, the CDR3 reads TGTGCCAGCTCAAACCAGGAGGGAGCGGAAATAAGGGGCTACACCTTC.